This T cell receptor beta chain was sequenced for a study of T cells in tuberculosis. On the study more broadly: The T cells targeted glucose monomycolate, a mycobacterial lipid, via CD1B. IGRA-negative adolescents, IGRA-positive adolescents with latent tuberculosis and adults with active tuberculosis formed this South African cohort.

The protocol was immunoSEQ multiplex PCR, while the TCRdb copy is restricted to in-frame clones and leaves out a portion. The table lists about 25,000 clones, 95% of them singletons. Per germline, CDR1 GTSNPN and CDR2 SVGIG (reference sequence). The CDR3 contains 14 residues. Trimming took off 0 bases at V and 4 bases at J, with 12 bases between the two ends. Sequenced input: PBMCs. The receptor was derived from a donor between 5 and 29 years old with latent tuberculosis or without tuberculosis infection. The chain uses TRBV30 and TRBJ1-2; no clear D gene. The CDR3, as DNA: TGTGCCTGGAGTGTACCATGGGGAGGCTATGGCTACACCTTC. Translating it yields CAWSVPWGGYGYTF.